This is a list of T cell receptor beta chains from one sample in a study of blood T cell repertoires in COVID-19. Assay: immunoSEQ multiplex PCR; the TCRdb copy retains only in-frame clones and omits some. The sample has approximately 170,000 clones, more than 85% seen once. The material sequenced was peripheral blood. These receptors came from a woman of 80 years or more with COVID-19, enrolled during active disease. Both conserved end residues are part of each CDR3. A D gene is named only where the DNA matches it firmly. The size entry is marked missing in some rows and otherwise reads once, few, many or a size class.

>TRBJ2-7|16|TRBD1|once|TRBV7-2
TGTGCCAGCAGCCTAGCCCTCCGGACAGGGCTTCACGAGCAGTACTTC
CASSLALRTGLHEQYF
>TRBJ2-7|13|.|.|TRBV19
TGTGCCAGTAGTATAGCAGGCGGGGCTGACCAGTACTTC
CASSIAGGADQYF
>TRBJ2-5|12|.|.|TRBV19
TGTGCCAGTGGGAGCTTTCGAGAGACCCAGTACTTC
CASGSFRETQYF
>TRBJ1-2|13|.|.|TRBV7-9
TGTGCCAGCAGCGAAAGACAGGTCGGAGGCTACACCTTC
CASSERQVGGYTF
>TRBJ2-2|15|TRBD1|.|TRBV28
TGTGCCAGCAGTTTAGGGGACAGGGTTGCCGGGGAGCTGTTTTTT
CASSLGDRVAGELFF
>TRBJ2-3|20|TRBD2|.|TRBV7-6
TGTGCCAGCAGCTCACCACTAGGGACTAGCGGGGGTACTAGCACAGATACGCAGTATTTT
CASSSPLGTSGGTSTDTQYF
>TRBJ2-7|16|TRBD1|.|TRBV6-2/TRBV6-3
TGTGCCAGCAGTAACCGGGACAGGTTGTACTCCTACGAGCAGTACTTC
CASSNRDRLYSYEQYF
>TRBJ2-3|19|TRBD2|.|TRBV4-3
TGCGCCAGCAGCCAACAACTTCCGGGACTAGCGGGATGGATAGATACGCAGTATTTT
CASSQQLPGLAGWIDTQYF
>TRBJ2-5|12|.|.|TRBV7-2
TGTGCCAGCAGAAAGGAGGTGGAGACCCAGTACTTC
CASRKEVETQYF
>TRBJ2-7|14|TRBD1|.|TRBV6-5
TGTGCCAGCAGAGGTGGGACAGGGGCCCACGAGCAGTACTTC
CASRGGTGAHEQYF
>TRBJ1-2|15|.|few|TRBV5-8
TGTGCCAGCAGCTTGATCGCAGTCACCAACTATGGCTACACCTTC
CASSLIAVTNYGYTF
>TRBJ1-1|13|.|few|TRBV12-3/TRBV12-4
TGCGCCGTCTTTCTAAGTGGGAGAACTGAAGCTTTCTTT
CAVFLSGRTEAFF
>TRBJ1-4|13|.|few|TRBV12-5
TGTGCTAGGGAGAGTTGTTCAAATGAAAAACTGTTTTTT
CARESCSNEKLFF
>TRBJ2-1|17|TRBD1|.|TRBV7-2
TGTGCCAGCAGCTTGGTCTACGACAGGGTAATTCACAATGAGCAGTTCTTC
CASSLVYDRVIHNEQFF
>TRBJ1-1|12|.|.|TRBV18
TGTGCGTCAGGAAACCAGGGAACTGAAGCTTTCTTT
CASGNQGTEAFF
>TRBJ1-6|17|.|.|TRBV4-3
TGCGCCAGCAGCCAAGGGGTTGGAGTGCCTGTGGATTCACCCCTCCACTTT
CASSQGVGVPVDSPLHF
>TRBJ1-2|15|.|.|TRBV4-2
TGTGCCAGCAGCCAAGAGCTTCACAGTAACTATGGCTACACCTTC
CASSQELHSNYGYTF
>TRBJ2-7|15|TRBD1|.|TRBV7-2
TGTGCCAGCAGCCTACGACAGGGGGCGGTTGGCGAGCAGTACTTC
CASSLRQGAVGEQYF
>TRBJ2-4|14|TRBD2|.|TRBV27
TGTGCCAGCAGTTTAAGCGGGAGTGGGAACATTCAGTACTTC
CASSLSGSGNIQYF
>TRBJ2-1|19|.|.|TRBV29-1
TGCAGCGTCTTGAGGGGGACGGAGGACTCCCTCGGCTCCTACAATGAGCAGTTCTTC
CSVLRGTEDSLGSYNEQFF
>TRBJ1-1|17|.|few|TRBV18
TGTGCCAGCTCCCAACTATCTCCTTCGACAGGTAACACTGAAGCTTTCTTT
CASSQLSPSTGNTEAFF
>TRBJ2-1|14|TRBD2|once|TRBV28
TGTGCCAGCAGTCGAACTGGGACTAGCGGGAGACCGTTCTTC
CASSRTGTSGRPFF
>TRBJ2-2|14|.|.|TRBV2
TGTGCCAGCAGCGTTGGAGGAGGACCCGGGGAGCTGTTTTTT
CASSVGGGPGELFF
>TRBJ1-6|15|TRBD1|.|TRBV5-4
TGTGCCAGCAGCTCCCAGACAGGGATGCATTCACCCCTCCACTTT
CASSSQTGMHSPLHF
>TRBJ1-6|14|.|once|TRBV5-1
TGCGCCAGCAGCTTTGCAGGGGTCAATTCACCCCTCCACTTT
CASSFAGVNSPLHF
>TRBJ2-7|13|TRBD1|.|TRBV28
TGTGCCAGCACCTCGGACAGGACCTACGAGCAGTACTTC
CASTSDRTYEQYF
>TRBJ1-1|14|.|.|TRBV7-6
TGTGCCAGCAGCGAAGGACAGACCAACACTGAAGCTTTCTTT
CASSEGQTNTEAFF
>TRBJ1-4|15|.|.|TRBV5-5
TGTGCCAGCAGCTTAGCGGGGGGCCATAATGAAAAACTGTTTTTT
CASSLAGGHNEKLFF
>TRBJ2-1|15|TRBD2|.|TRBV28
TGTGCCAGCAGTGAGACTAGCGGCCCCTACAATGAGCAGTTCTTC
CASSETSGPYNEQFF
>TRBJ1-1|14|TRBD1|.|TRBV29-1
TGCAGCGTTCAGGGACAGGGGGCTCTCCCTGAAGCTTTCTTT
CSVQGQGALPEAFF
>TRBJ2-1|16|TRBD2|.|TRBV27
TGTGCCAGCAGTCCGCAGGGACTAGCGGGAGTTAGTGAGCAGTTCTTC
CASSPQGLAGVSEQFF
>TRBJ1-1|14|.|once|TRBV27
TGTGCCAGCAGTATACAGGGAGGGGGTACTGAAGCTTTCTTT
CASSIQGGGTEAFF
>TRBJ1-1|11|.|.|TRBV15
TGTGCCACCAACCGAGGGACTGAAGCTTTCTTT
CATNRGTEAFF
>TRBJ1-1|19|.|few|TRBV21-1
TGTGCCAGCAGCAATTATTTTCGGGACAGGGAAGTAGGGAACACTGAAGCTTTCTTT
CASSNYFRDREVGNTEAFF
>TRBJ1-2|15|TRBD1|.|TRBV2
TGTGCCAGCAGTGAAGACAGGGGCCCCCTCTATGGCTACACCTTC
CASSEDRGPLYGYTF
>TRBJ1-1|14|.|.|TRBV19
TGTGCCAGTCGCATCCAGGGACAAGGTACTGAAGCTTTCTTT
CASRIQGQGTEAFF
>TRBJ1-1|14|TRBD1|.|TRBV11-1
TGTGCCAGCAGCCAACAGGGGGTTAGCACTGAAGCTTTCTTT
CASSQQGVSTEAFF
>TRBJ2-5|14|.|.|TRBV19
TGTGCCAGTAAACTGGACTGGGGTGATCGTACCCAGTACTTC
CASKLDWGDRTQYF
>TRBJ1-4|15|.|few|TRBV3-1/TRBV3-2
TGTGCCAGCAGCCCCCGGGAGACGGCTTCGGGGAAACTGTTTTTT
CASSPRETASGKLFF
>TRBJ1-1|15|.|.|TRBV5-1
TGCGCCAGCAGCCCCTCGGGGGGGGTTGGTACTGAAGCTTTCTTT
CASSPSGGVGTEAFF
>TRBJ1-5|16|TRBD1|.|TRBV28
TGTGCCTCCGGCCTTGTCCCAGGGACAGGCAATCAGCCCCAGCATTTT
CASGLVPGTGNQPQHF
>TRBJ1-3|15|.|.|TRBV2
TGTGCCAGCAATTCGGGGGGCAATCTCGGAAACACCATATATTTT
CASNSGGNLGNTIYF